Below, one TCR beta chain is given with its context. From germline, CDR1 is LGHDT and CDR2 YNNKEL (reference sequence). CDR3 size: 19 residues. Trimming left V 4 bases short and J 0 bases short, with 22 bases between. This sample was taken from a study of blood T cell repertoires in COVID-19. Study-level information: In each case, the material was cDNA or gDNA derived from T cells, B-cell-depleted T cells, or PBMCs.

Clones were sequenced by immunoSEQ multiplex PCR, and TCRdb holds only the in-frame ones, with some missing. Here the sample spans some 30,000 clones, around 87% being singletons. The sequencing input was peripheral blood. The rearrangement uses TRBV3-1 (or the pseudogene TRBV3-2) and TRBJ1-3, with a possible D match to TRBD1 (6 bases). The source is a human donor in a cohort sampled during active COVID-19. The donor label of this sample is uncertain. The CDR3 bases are TGTGCCAGCAGCCGCAGACCCGGGCGGGGGCTACACTCTGGAAACACCATATATTTT. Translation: CASSRRPGRGLHSGNTIYF.